The 26 T cell receptor beta chains reported below all come from one sample, sequenced in a study of blood T cell repertoires in COVID-19. TCRdb keeps only in-frame clones here, not all; method: immunoSEQ multiplex PCR. In the table there are approximately 270,000 clones, around nine tenths of which are singletons. Input material: peripheral blood. The receptors were sampled from a man aged 40-50 years with active or convalescent COVID-19.

This chain connects TRBV5-5 to TRBJ1-5; a weak D match, TRBD1 (5 bases). The CDR3 runs to 16 residues. Trimming cost V 0 bases and J 0 bases, with 10 bases left between them. The germline V gene encodes CDR1 SGHKS and CDR2 YYEKEE (reference sequence). The CDR3 protein is CASSLAGTYSNQPQHF. The CDR3 DNA is TGTGCCAGCAGCTTGGCCGGGACTTATAGCAATCAGCCCCAGCATTTT.

In regard to this clone: This sample includes further DNA sequences coding for the same CDR3. DNA for the CDR3: TGTGCCAGCAGCCAAGTCAGGCTCAACACCGGGGAGCTGTTTTTT. Its translation: CASSQVRLNTGELFF. The chain combines TRBV3-1 (or the pseudogene TRBV3-2) with TRBJ2-2; D not certain. Germline CDR1 is LGHDT and CDR2 is YNNKEL (reference sequence). This CDR3 is built from 15 residues. Trimming removed 1 base from V and 2 bases from J, with 8 bases in between.

The CDR3 loop is CASSLDLRRDEQYF. DNA for the CDR3: TGTGCCAGCAGCTTAGATCTCCGGCGGGACGAGCAGTACTTC. V and J are TRBV11-2 and TRBJ2-7, with D possibly matching TRBD2 (5 bases). The germline V and J ends were trimmed by 0 bases and 5 bases, with 11 bases remaining between them. Germline V gene lookup returns CDR1 SGHAT and CDR2 FQNNGV. This CDR3 contains 14 residues.

The genes are TRBV12-3 or TRBV12-4 and TRBJ1-2; unclear D gene. The CDR3 extends over 13 amino acids. The V end lost 5 bases, the J end lost 5 bases, and 12 bases lay between the germline ends. The CDR3 spells CASSPTEIYGYTF. In DNA form, the CDR3 reads TGTGCCAGCAGTCCTACAGAAATTTATGGCTACACCTTC.

This rearrangement joins TRBV5-4 to TRBJ2-7; TRBD2 might be the D (6 bases). The germline gives CDR1 SGHNT, CDR2 YYREEE (reference sequence). The germline V and J ends were trimmed by 7 bases and 5 bases, with 22 bases remaining between them. This CDR3 spans 15 amino acids. CDR3 DNA: TGTGCCAGCGGCTGGAAACGGGACTCCCGGGACGAGCAGTACTTC. Residues: CASGWKRDSRDEQYF.

The genes are TRBV5-1 and TRBJ2-5; 8 bases map to TRBD1. Per the germline V gene, CDR1 is SGHRS and CDR2 is YFSETQ. After removal of 4 bases from V and 1 base from J, the junction contained 6 bases not matched to a gene. The CDR3 has 15 residues. CDR3 sequence reads: CASSIGQGFQETQYF. The CDR3, as DNA: TGCGCCAGCAGCATAGGACAGGGCTTCCAAGAGACCCAGTACTTC. The full variable domain, rest sourced from reference TRBV5-1 and TRBJ2-5, is KAGVTQTPRYLIKTRGQQVTLSCSPISGHRSVSWYQQTPGQGLQFLFEYFSETQRNKGNFPGRFSGRQFSNSRSEMNVSTLELGDSALYLCASSIGQGFQETQYFGPGTRLLVL.

The chain employs TRBV3-1 (or the pseudogene TRBV3-2) and TRBJ1-4, with 9 bases lining up with TRBD1. Looked up from germline, CDR1 is LGHDT and CDR2 is YNNKEL (reference sequence). V shed 8 bases, J shed 8 bases, and the junction held 6 bases outside the gene matches. This CDR3 is 13 amino acids long. Here the CDR3 DNA reads TGTGCCAGCTCCCGGGACAGGGTCGAAAAACTGTTTTTT. Translated: CASSRDRVEKLFF.

V is TRBV2 and J is TRBJ2-1; no definite D call. The CDR3 has 12 residues. Germline CDR1 reads SNHLY; CDR2 reads FYNNEI. Deletions cut 7 bases from V and 7 bases from J, with 11 bases between. CDR3 residues: CASTLEKNEQFF. The CDR3 DNA sequence: TGTGCCAGCACCCTTGAGAAGAATGAGCAGTTCTTC.

This chain links TRBV15 with TRBJ2-7; the match to TRBD1 covers 8 bases. The CDR3 totals 14 residues. Losses at the gene ends were 1 base for V and 5 bases for J; bases not matched to a gene: 4. CDR1 LNHNV and CDR2 YYDKDF come from the germline V gene (reference sequence). The CDR3 region has the DNA TGTGCCACCAGCAGAGTGGACAGGGATAACGAGCAGTACTTC. Its protein product is CATSRVDRDNEQYF. The full variable domain, its missing parts supplied by reference TRBV15 and TRBJ2-7, is DAMVIQNPRYQVTQFGKPVTLSCSQTLNHNVMYWYQQKSSQAPKLLFHYYDKDFNNEADTPDNFQSRRPNTSFCFLDIRSPGLGDTAMYLCATSRVDRDNEQYFGPGTRLTVT.

V gene TRBV12-5 combines with J gene TRBJ2-1, with 7 bases identical to TRBD2. CDR1 is LGHNT and CDR2 is FRNRAP in the germline V gene. Trimming cost V 3 bases and J 0 bases; bases outside gene matches: 2. This CDR3 contains 15 residues. This chain's CDR3 is CASGLGGSSYNEQFF. CDR3 in DNA: TGTGCTAGTGGTTTAGGCGGGAGCTCCTACAATGAGCAGTTCTTC.

This clone was detected once. The chain carries TRBV19 and TRBJ1-1; 8 nucleotides agree with TRBD1. The CDR3 is 13 amino acids. Trimming at V came to 5 bases and at J to 1 base, leaving 0 bases not matched to a gene. CDR1 and CDR2 from the germline V gene are LNHDA and SQIVND (reference sequence). The chain's CDR3 is CASSGQGNTEAFF. The CDR3 bases are TGTGCCAGTAGTGGACAGGGGAACACTGAAGCTTTCTTT.

This clone was counted at least ten times. The chain has TRBV2 and TRBJ2-5; TRBD2 might be the D (8 bases). The germline gives CDR1 SNHLY, CDR2 FYNNEI. The CDR3 sequence is 13 residues long. The V end lost 5 bases, the J end lost 9 bases, and 16 bases lay between the germline ends. The CDR3 protein is CASSWTSQGAQYF. CDR3 bases: TGTGCCAGCAGTTGGACTAGCCAGGGGGCCCAGTACTTC.

The chain carries TRBV12-3 or TRBV12-4 and TRBJ1-5; perhaps TRBD1 as D (5 bases). This CDR3 has 13 amino acids. Trimming left V 3 bases short and J 7 bases short, with 10 bases between. In nucleotides, the CDR3 is TGTGCCAGCAGTTTCGGGGGGTCCCAGCCCCAGCATTTT. Translating gives CASSFGGSQPQHF.

The chain links TRBV5-6 to TRBJ1-1; D unresolved. Germline-derived CDR1 and CDR2 are SGHDT and YYEEEE. Trimming removed 1 base from V and 1 base from J, with 14 bases in between. The CDR3 loop spans 16 amino acids. The CDR3 DNA is TGTGCCAGCAGCTTGTATGGTCCGGGAGAGAACACTGAAGCTTTCTTT. It is translated as CASSLYGPGENTEAFF.

The V gene is TRBV29-1, the J gene TRBJ1-2; a possible D gene is TRBD1 (5 bases). CDR3 size: 14 residues. Germline loops: CDR1 SQVTM, CDR2 ANQGSEA. V was clipped by 0 bases and J by 7 bases, with 15 bases between them. The CDR3 loop reads CSVEDLWGDLGYTF. The CDR3 DNA reads TGCAGCGTTGAAGATCTTTGGGGGGACCTTGGCTACACCTTC. Supplemented by reference TRBV29-1 and TRBJ1-2, the full variable domain reads SAVISQKPSRDICQRGTSLTIQCQVDSQVTMMFWYRQQPGQSLTLIATANQGSEATYESGFVIDKFPISRPNLTFSTLTVSNMSPEDSSIYLCSVEDLWGDLGYTFGSGTRLTVV.

The chain uses TRBV28 and TRBJ1-6; D is perhaps TRBD1 (5 bases). The CDR3 has 14 residues. Trimming shortened V by 6 bases and J by 7 bases, and 13 bases separated the two germline ends. Germline-derived CDR1 and CDR2 are MDHEN and SYDVKM. This CDR3 reads CASSPQGWNSPLHF. The CDR3 DNA reads TGTGCCAGCAGCCCGCAGGGTTGGAATTCACCCCTCCACTTT.

V gene TRBV4-1 combines with J gene TRBJ2-2, with a weak D call TRBD1 (5 bases). This CDR3 comprises 16 residues. Trimming took 3 bases from V and 6 from J, leaving 17 bases between them. Looked up from germline, CDR1 is MGHRA and CDR2 is YSYEKL. CDR3 amino acids: CASSHQKERGAGELFF. The CDR3 DNA reads as TGCGCCAGCAGCCACCAAAAAGAAAGGGGCGCCGGGGAGCTGTTTTTT.

The rearrangement joins TRBV27 to TRBJ2-1; TRBD2 aligns across 7 bases. The CDR3 extends over 16 amino acids. Germline V lookup: CDR1 MNHEY, CDR2 SMNVEV (reference sequence). V was pared by 0 bases and J by 7 bases, with 9 bases of the junction left unmatched. The CDR3 loop is CASSLSGGSEYNEQFF. The CDR3 DNA is TGTGCCAGCAGTTTATCGGGCGGGAGTGAATATAATGAGCAGTTCTTC.

The chain employs TRBV5-6 and TRBJ2-3; D is possibly TRBD2 (6 bases). V was pared by 2 bases and J by 4 bases, with 11 bases between. The CDR3 length is 14 residues. The germline gives CDR1 SGHDT, CDR2 YYEEEE. The CDR3 sequence: CASSFGGAPDTQYF. The CDR3 nucleotides read TGTGCCAGCAGCTTCGGAGGGGCGCCAGATACGCAGTATTTT. Looking up the rest from reference TRBV5-6 and TRBJ2-3 gives the full variable domain: DAGVTQSPTHLIKTRGQQVTLRCSPKSGHDTVSWYQQALGQGPQFIFQYYEEEERQRGNFPDRFSGHQFPNYSSELNVNALLLGDSALYLCASSFGGAPDTQYFGPGTRLTVL.

Worth noting for this clone: Other nucleotide sequences in the sample specify the same CDR3. The J gene is TRBJ2-7, the V gene TRBV3-1 (or the pseudogene TRBV3-2); D is unclear. The CDR3 has 12 residues. Germline CDR1 reads LGHDT; CDR2 reads YNNKEL (reference sequence). Trimming took off 0 bases at V and 6 bases at J, with 6 bases between the two ends. The CDR3: CASSQDPGEQYF. CDR3 DNA sequence: TGTGCCAGCAGCCAAGATCCAGGCGAGCAGTACTTC.

The chain uses TRBV18 and TRBJ1-5; 10 nucleotides line up with TRBD1. The CDR3 spans 14 residues. J was trimmed by 9 bases and V by 3 bases; bases with no gene match: 5. Germline CDR1 is KGHSH and CDR2 is LQKENI. The CDR3, as DNA: TGTGCCAGCTCACCCGGGACAGGGGATCGGCCCCAGCATTTT. Translating it yields CASSPGTGDRPQHF.

This chain uses TRBV5-1 with TRBJ1-5; the D gene is possibly TRBD1 (5 bases). This CDR3 spans 15 amino acids. Trimming pared 3 bases from V and 6 bases from J, leaving 16 bases between. Germline CDR1 SGHRS, CDR2 YFSETQ. CDR3 sequence: CASSSAGREGQPQHF. CDR3 sequence (DNA): TGCGCCAGCAGCTCGGCGGGCAGGGAGGGTCAGCCCCAGCATTTT.

The V call is TRBV10-3, the J call TRBJ2-7; D perhaps matches TRBD2 (5 bases). The CDR3 is 12 residues long. The germline V gene encodes CDR1 ENHRY and CDR2 SYGVKD. The ends were cut back, 4 bases at V and 5 bases at J, with 9 bases in the middle. In nucleotides, the CDR3 is TGTGCCATCAGTGTATCCGGGAACGAGCAGTACTTC. This encodes CAISVSGNEQYF.

The gene calls are TRBV5-1 and TRBJ1-6; D is ambiguous. Looked up from germline, CDR1 is SGHRS and CDR2 is YFSETQ. Trimming took 3 bases from V and 2 from J, leaving 9 bases between them. The CDR3 consists of 15 residues. DNA for the CDR3: TGCGCCAGCAGCTACGAGGGAACCTATAATTCACCCCTCCACTTT. It is translated as CASSYEGTYNSPLHF.

CDR3 loop: CASSLGTRETQYF. DNA of the CDR3: TGTGCCAGCAGCCTAGGAACGAGGGAGACCCAGTACTTC. This chain links TRBV3-1 (or the pseudogene TRBV3-2) with TRBJ2-5; D call uncertain. Germline CDR1 LGHDT, CDR2 YNNKEL (reference sequence). V was cut by 4 bases and J by 5 bases, with 11 bases left in between. The CDR3 loop spans 13 amino acids.

The V call is TRBV10-3, the J call TRBJ2-3; D possibly corresponds to TRBD2 (5 bases). V lost 0 bases and J 1 base, leaving 14 bases between the germline ends. The CDR3 contains 17 residues. The germline V gene encodes CDR1 ENHRY and CDR2 SYGVKD. The CDR3 reads CAISESTRSGRTDTQYF. The CDR3 bases are TGTGCCATCAGTGAGTCGACAAGGAGCGGACGCACAGATACGCAGTATTTT.